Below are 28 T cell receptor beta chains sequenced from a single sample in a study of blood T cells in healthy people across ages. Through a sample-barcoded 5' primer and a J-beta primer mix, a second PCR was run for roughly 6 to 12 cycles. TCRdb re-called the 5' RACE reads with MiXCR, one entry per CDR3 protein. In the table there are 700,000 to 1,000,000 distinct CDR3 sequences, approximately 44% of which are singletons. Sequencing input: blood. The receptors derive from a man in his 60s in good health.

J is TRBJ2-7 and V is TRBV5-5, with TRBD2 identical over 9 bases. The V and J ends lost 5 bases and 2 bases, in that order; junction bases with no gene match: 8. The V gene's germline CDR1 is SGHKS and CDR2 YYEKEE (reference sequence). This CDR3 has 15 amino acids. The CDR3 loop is CASSRGLAITYEQYF. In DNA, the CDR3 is TGTGCCAGCAGTAGAGGACTAGCGATCACCTACGAGCAGTACTTC.

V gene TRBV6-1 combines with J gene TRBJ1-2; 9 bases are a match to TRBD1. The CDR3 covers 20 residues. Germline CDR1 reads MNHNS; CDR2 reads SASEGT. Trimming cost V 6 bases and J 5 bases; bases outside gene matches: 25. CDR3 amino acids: CASRTRTGDTSERVRYGYTF. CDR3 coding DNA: TGTGCCAGCAGGACGCGGACAGGGGACACTAGCGAACGGGTTAGGTATGGCTACACCTTC.

The CDR3 here is CASSESIKPGGEQYF. The CDR3 DNA reads as TGTGCCAGCAGTGAATCTATCAAGCCGGGCGGGGAGCAGTACTTC. J is TRBJ2-7 and V is TRBV25-1; D possibly corresponds to TRBD2 (5 bases). The V end lost 1 base, the J end lost 7 bases, and 17 bases lay between the germline ends. The CDR3 totals 15 residues. Germline values: CDR1 MGHDK, CDR2 SYGVNS.

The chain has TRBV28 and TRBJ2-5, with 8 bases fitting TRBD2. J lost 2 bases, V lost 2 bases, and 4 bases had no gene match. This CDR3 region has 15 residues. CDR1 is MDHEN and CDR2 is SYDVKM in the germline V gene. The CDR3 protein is CASSLRAGAQETQYF. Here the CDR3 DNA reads TGTGCCAGCAGTTTACGAGCGGGGGCACAAGAGACCCAGTACTTC.

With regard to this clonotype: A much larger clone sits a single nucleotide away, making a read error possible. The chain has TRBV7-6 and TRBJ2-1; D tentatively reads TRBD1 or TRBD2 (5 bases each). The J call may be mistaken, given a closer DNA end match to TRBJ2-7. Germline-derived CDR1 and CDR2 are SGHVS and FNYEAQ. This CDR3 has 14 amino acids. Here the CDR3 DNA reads TGTGCCAGCAGCTTAGCGCCAGGGAGCAATGAGCAGTACTTC. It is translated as CASSLAPGSNEQYF.

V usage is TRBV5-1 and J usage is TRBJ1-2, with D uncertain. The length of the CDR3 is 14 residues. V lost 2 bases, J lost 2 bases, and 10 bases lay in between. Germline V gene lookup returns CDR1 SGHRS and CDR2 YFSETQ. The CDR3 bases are TGCGCCAGCAGCTTATCGACGGTAAACTATGGCTACACCTTC. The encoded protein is CASSLSTVNYGYTF.

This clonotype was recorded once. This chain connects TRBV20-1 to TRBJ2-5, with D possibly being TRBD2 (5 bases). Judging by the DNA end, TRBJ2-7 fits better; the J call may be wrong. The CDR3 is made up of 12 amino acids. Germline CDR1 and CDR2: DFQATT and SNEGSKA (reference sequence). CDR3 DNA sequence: TGCAGTGCCGAGGACGGGACCTACGAGCAGTACTTC. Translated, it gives CSAEDGTYEQYF.

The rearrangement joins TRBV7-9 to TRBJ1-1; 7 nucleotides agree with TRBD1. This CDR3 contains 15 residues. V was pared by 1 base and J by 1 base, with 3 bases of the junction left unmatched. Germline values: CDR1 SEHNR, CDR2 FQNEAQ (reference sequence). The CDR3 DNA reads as TGTGCCAGCAGCTTAGGGGACAGATCGAACACTGAAGCTTTCTTT. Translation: CASSLGDRSNTEAFF.

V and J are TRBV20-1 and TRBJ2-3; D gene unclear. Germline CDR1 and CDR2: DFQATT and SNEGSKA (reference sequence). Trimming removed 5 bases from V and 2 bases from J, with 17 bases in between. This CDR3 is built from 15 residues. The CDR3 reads CSAGPTKGYTDTQYF. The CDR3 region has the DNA TGCAGTGCTGGGCCCACAAAAGGCTACACAGATACGCAGTATTTT.

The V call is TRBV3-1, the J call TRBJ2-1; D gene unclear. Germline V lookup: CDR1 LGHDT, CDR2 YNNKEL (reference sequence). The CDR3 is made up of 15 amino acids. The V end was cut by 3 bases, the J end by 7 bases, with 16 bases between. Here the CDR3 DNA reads TGTGCCAGCAGCCACCCAGGATACCCTAGGAATGAGCAGTTCTTC. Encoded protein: CASSHPGYPRNEQFF.

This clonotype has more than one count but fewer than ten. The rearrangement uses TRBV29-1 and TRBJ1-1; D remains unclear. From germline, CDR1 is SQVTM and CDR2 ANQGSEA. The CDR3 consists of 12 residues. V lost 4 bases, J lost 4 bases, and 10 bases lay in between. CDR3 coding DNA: TGCAGCGTTGGAGAGGGTAGCACTGAAGCTTTCTTT. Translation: CSVGEGSTEAFF. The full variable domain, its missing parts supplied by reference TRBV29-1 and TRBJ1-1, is SAVISQKPSRDICQRGTSLTIQCQVDSQVTMMFWYRQQPGQSLTLIATANQGSEATYESGFVIDKFPISRPNLTFSTLTVSNMSPEDSSIYLCSVGEGSTEAFFGQGTRLTVV.

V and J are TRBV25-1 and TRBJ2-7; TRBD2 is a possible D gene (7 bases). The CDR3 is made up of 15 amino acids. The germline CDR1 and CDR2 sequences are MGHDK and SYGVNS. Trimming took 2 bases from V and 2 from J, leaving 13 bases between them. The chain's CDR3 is CASSEQGRVPYEQYF. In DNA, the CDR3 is TGTGCCAGCAGTGAACAGGGGAGGGTCCCCTACGAGCAGTACTTC.

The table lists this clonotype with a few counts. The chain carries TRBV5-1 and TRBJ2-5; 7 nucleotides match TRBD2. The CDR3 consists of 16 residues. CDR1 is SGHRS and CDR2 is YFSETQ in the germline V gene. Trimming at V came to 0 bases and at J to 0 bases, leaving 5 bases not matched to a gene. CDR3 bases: TGCGCCAGCAGCTTGGATGCAGCGGGGCACCAAGAGACCCAGTACTTC. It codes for CASSLDAAGHQETQYF.

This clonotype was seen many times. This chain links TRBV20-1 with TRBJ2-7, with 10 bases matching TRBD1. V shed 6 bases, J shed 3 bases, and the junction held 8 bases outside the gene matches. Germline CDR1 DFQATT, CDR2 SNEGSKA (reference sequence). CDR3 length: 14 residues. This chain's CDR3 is CSAPKGTGDYEQYF. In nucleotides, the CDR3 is TGCAGTGCCCCGAAGGGGACAGGGGACTACGAGCAGTACTTC.

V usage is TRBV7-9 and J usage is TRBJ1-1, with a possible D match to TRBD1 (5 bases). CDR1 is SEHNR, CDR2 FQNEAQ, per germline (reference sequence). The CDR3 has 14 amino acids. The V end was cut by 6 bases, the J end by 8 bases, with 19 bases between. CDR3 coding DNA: TGTGCCAGCAGAGGGCCGGGACTAATCACGGAAGCTTTCTTT. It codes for CASRGPGLITEAFF.

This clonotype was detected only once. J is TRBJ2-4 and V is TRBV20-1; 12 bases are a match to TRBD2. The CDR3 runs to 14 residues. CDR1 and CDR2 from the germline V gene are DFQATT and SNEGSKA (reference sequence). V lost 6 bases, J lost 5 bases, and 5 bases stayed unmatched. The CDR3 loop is CSARTSGEQNIQYF. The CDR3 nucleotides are TGCAGTGCAAGGACTAGCGGGGAGCAAAACATTCAGTACTTC.

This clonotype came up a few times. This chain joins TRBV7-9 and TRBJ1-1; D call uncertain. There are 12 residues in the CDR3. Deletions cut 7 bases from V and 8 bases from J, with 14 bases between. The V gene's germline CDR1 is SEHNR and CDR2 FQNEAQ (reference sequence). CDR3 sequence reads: CASTPLTDEAFF. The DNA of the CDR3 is TGTGCCAGCACGCCCTTAACTGACGAAGCTTTCTTT.

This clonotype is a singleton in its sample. The CDR3 spells CASRRGTETYEQYF. CDR3 sequence (DNA): TGTGCCAGCAGGCGGGGGACAGAGACCTACGAGCAGTACTTC. The chain is built from TRBV6-2 or TRBV6-3 and TRBJ2-7; the D call may be TRBD1 or TRBD2 (7 bases each). In germline, CDR1 is MNHEY, CDR2 SVGEGT. The CDR3 totals 14 residues. V lost 6 bases, J lost 2 bases, and 14 bases lay in between.

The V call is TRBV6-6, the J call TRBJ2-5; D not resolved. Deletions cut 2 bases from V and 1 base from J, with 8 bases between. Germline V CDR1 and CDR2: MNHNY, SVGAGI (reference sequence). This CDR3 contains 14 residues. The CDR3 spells CASSYPTFQETQYF. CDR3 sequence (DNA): TGTGCCAGCAGTTACCCCACATTCCAAGAGACCCAGTACTTC.

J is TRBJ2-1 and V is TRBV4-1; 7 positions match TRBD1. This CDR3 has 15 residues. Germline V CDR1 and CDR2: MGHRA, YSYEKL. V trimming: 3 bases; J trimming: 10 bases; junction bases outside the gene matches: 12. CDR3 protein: CASSQSTGSMGEQFF. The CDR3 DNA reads TGCGCCAGCAGCCAGTCGACAGGGAGCATGGGCGAGCAGTTCTTC.

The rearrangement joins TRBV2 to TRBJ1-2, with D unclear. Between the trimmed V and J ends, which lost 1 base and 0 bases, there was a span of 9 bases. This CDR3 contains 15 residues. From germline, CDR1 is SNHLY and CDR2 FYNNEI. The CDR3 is CASSEGQITNYGYTF. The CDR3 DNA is TGTGCCAGCAGTGAAGGTCAGATCACTAACTATGGCTACACCTTC.

CDR3 in amino acids: CASSLAGTGSKGYTF. In DNA, the CDR3 is TGCGCCAGCAGCCTAGCCGGGACCGGGTCGAAGGGCTACACCTTC. The chain links TRBV5-1 to TRBJ1-2; the D gene is possibly TRBD1 (5 bases). Germline V gene data show CDR1 as SGHRS and CDR2 as YFSETQ. The CDR3 is 15 residues long. The germline V and J ends were trimmed by 4 bases and 8 bases, with 21 bases remaining between them.

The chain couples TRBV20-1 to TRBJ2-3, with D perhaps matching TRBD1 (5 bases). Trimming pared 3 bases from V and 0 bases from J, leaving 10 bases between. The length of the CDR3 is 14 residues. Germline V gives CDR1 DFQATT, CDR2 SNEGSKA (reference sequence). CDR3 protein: CSASRQISTDTQYF. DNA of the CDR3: TGCAGTGCTAGTAGACAGATTAGCACAGATACGCAGTATTTT.

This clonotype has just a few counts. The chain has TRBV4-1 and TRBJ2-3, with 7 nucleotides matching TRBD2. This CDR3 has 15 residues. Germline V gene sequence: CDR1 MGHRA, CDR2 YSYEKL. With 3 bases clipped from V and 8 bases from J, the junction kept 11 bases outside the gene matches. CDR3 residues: CASSHNGGNQATQYF. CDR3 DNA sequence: TGCGCCAGCAGCCATAACGGGGGGAACCAGGCTACGCAGTATTTT.

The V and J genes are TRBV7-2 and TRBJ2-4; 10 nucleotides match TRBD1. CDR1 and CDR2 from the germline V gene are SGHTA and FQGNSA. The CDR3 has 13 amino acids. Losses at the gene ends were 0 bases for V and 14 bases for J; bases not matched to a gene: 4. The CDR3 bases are TGTGCCAGCAGCTTAGCGGGGACAGGGGCGAAGTACTTC. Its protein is CASSLAGTGAKYF.

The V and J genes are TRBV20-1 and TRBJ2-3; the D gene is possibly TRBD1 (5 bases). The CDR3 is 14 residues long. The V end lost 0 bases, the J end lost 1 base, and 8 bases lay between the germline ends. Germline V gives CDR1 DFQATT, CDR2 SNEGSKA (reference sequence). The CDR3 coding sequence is TGCAGTGCTAGAGACAGGGCAGGCACAGATACGCAGTATTTT. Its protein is CSARDRAGTDTQYF.

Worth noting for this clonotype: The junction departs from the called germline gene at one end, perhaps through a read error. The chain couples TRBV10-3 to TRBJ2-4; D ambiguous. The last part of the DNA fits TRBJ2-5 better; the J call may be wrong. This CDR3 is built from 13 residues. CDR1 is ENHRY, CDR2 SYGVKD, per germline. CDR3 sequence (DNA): TGTGCCATCAGGGAGTCGTCTCAAGAGACCCAGTACTTC. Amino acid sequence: CAIRESSQETQYF.

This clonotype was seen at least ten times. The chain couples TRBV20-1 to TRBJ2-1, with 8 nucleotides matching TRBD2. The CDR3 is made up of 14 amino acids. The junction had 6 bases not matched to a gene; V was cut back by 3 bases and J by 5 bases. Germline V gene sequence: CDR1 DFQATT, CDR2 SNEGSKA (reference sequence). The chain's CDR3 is CSASSSGGDNEQFF. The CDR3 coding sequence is TGCAGTGCTAGCTCAAGCGGGGGAGACAATGAGCAGTTCTTC.